The rows below give T cell receptor beta chains drawn from one sample of a study of OX40 agonist ivuxolimab in advanced cancers. Sequencing used immunoSEQ multiplex PCR; TCRdb keeps in-frame clones, though not all of them. Here the sample spans tens of thousands of clones, roughly 87% being singletons. This specimen consisted of CD4+ or CD8+ T cells sorted from blood, obtained in a trial of the OX40 agonist ivuxolimab. The receptors were gathered from an adult with an advanced solid tumor such as melanoma, head and neck, liver or kidney cancer. CDR3s leave out the opening cysteine and the closing phenylalanine or tryptophan. Not every row has a clone size; where given, it reads once, few, many or a size class.

V gene: TRBV30
J gene: TRBJ2-7
clone size: NA
CDR3 protein: AWSGSPYEQY

V gene: TRBV27
J gene: TRBJ1-2
clone size: NA
CDR3 protein: ASRDSNYGYT

V gene: TRBV5-1
J gene: TRBJ1-3
clone size: NA
CDR3 protein: ASSLGYGNTIY

V gene: TRBV4-2
J gene: TRBJ2-1
clone size: NA
CDR3 protein: ASSSEGRGPYNEQF

V gene: TRBV15
J gene: TRBJ2-1
clone size: NA
CDR3 protein: ATSSGTSGSYEQF

V gene: TRBV5-5
J gene: TRBJ1-4
clone size: NA
CDR3 protein: ASSLVGQGDEKLF

V gene: TRBV5-8
J gene: TRBJ2-7
clone size: NA
CDR3 protein: ASSLDWEQY

V gene: TRBV7-8
J gene: TRBJ1-2
clone size: NA
CDR3 protein: ASSLLQGVSYGYT

V gene: TRBV28
J gene: TRBJ1-1
clone size: NA
CDR3 protein: ASKDRNMGNTEAF

V gene: TRBV20-1
J gene: TRBJ2-1
clone size: NA
CDR3 protein: SGLSASEQF

V gene: TRBV9
J gene: TRBJ1-6
clone size: NA
CDR3 protein: ASSWGGGNSPLH

V gene: TRBV7-9
J gene: TRBJ2-5
clone size: NA
CDR3 protein: ASSLGGTSGAQETQY

V gene: TRBV9
J gene: TRBJ2-1
clone size: NA
CDR3 protein: ASSARLAGGGDNEQF

V gene: TRBV9
J gene: TRBJ2-1
clone size: once
CDR3 protein: ASSVGIAGRDEQF

V gene: TRBV9
J gene: TRBJ1-4
clone size: NA
CDR3 protein: ASSVEGGGEKLF

V gene: TRBV30
J gene: TRBJ1-3
clone size: NA
CDR3 protein: AWGYSGNTIY

V gene: TRBV28
J gene: TRBJ1-2
clone size: NA
CDR3 protein: ASSQEGGVNYGYT

V gene: TRBV27
J gene: TRBJ2-6
clone size: NA
CDR3 protein: ASRLSGANVLT

V gene: TRBV6-5
J gene: TRBJ1-2
clone size: NA
CDR3 protein: ASMGQGGYT

V gene: TRBV7-6
J gene: TRBJ2-7
clone size: few
CDR3 protein: ASSPTPRVYTYEQY

V gene: TRBV28
J gene: TRBJ2-7
clone size: NA
CDR3 protein: ASSLGTGLHEQY

V gene: TRBV4-3
J gene: TRBJ1-1
clone size: NA
CDR3 protein: ASVTLKSPQGSNTEAF

V gene: TRBV7-9
J gene: TRBJ1-4
clone size: NA
CDR3 protein: ASRLDASYEKLF

V gene: TRBV2
J gene: TRBJ1-1
clone size: NA
CDR3 protein: ARGGQSYTEAF

V gene: TRBV4-1
J gene: TRBJ2-1
clone size: NA
CDR3 protein: ASSQPGGLAGLNEQF

V gene: TRBV5-1
J gene: TRBJ2-2
clone size: NA
CDR3 protein: ASSPDKGDTGELF

V gene: TRBV10-1
J gene: TRBJ1-1
clone size: NA
CDR3 protein: ASRDSLSGSVNTEAF

V gene: TRBV29-1
J gene: TRBJ1-1
clone size: NA
CDR3 protein: SVKGNTEAF

V gene: TRBV6-1
J gene: TRBJ1-2
clone size: NA
CDR3 protein: ASSYQGGYT

V gene: TRBV7-9
J gene: TRBJ1-1
clone size: NA
CDR3 protein: ASSSSFSPEAF

V gene: TRBV19
J gene: TRBJ2-6
clone size: NA
CDR3 protein: ASSNRQGISGANVLT

V gene: TRBV28
J gene: TRBJ2-7
clone size: NA
CDR3 protein: ASSLRLAGLEQY

V gene: TRBV7-2
J gene: TRBJ2-1
clone size: few
CDR3 protein: ASSSGGTGAYNEQF

V gene: TRBV28
J gene: TRBJ2-7
clone size: NA
CDR3 protein: ASSLIGTTYEQY

V gene: TRBV6-4
J gene: TRBJ1-2
clone size: NA
CDR3 protein: ASSPDRTNYGYT

V gene: TRBV18
J gene: TRBJ1-2
clone size: NA
CDR3 protein: ASSPRGLAHYGYT

V gene: TRBV21-1
J gene: TRBJ1-1
clone size: NA
CDR3 protein: ASRGWTEAF

V gene: TRBV28
J gene: TRBJ2-7
clone size: NA
CDR3 protein: ASSSPSGGPYEQY

V gene: TRBV5-1
J gene: TRBJ2-3
clone size: NA
CDR3 protein: ASSSPNTDTQY

V gene: TRBV2
J gene: TRBJ2-1
clone size: NA
CDR3 protein: ASKLRSVVDEQF

V gene: TRBV28
J gene: TRBJ1-1
clone size: NA
CDR3 protein: ASRGQGNTEAF

V gene: TRBV9
J gene: TRBJ1-4
clone size: NA
CDR3 protein: ASSVGNARARGNEKLF

V gene: TRBV7-9
J gene: TRBJ2-3
clone size: NA
CDR3 protein: ASSRTGVRTDTQY

V gene: TRBV7-8
J gene: TRBJ1-1
clone size: NA
CDR3 protein: ASSFSDREAF

V gene: TRBV6-1
J gene: TRBJ2-1
clone size: NA
CDR3 protein: ASRITGGEYEQF

V gene: TRBV6-5
J gene: TRBJ1-5
clone size: NA
CDR3 protein: ASSVSSYSNQPQH

V gene: TRBV5-1
J gene: TRBJ2-2
clone size: NA
CDR3 protein: ASSLDSKANTGELF

V gene: TRBV18
J gene: TRBJ2-7
clone size: NA
CDR3 protein: ASSPPLGQGYEQY

V gene: TRBV28
J gene: TRBJ1-2
clone size: NA
CDR3 protein: ARKGGGYYGYT

V gene: TRBV5-6
J gene: TRBJ1-1
clone size: NA
CDR3 protein: ASSLKVGHTEAF

V gene: TRBV19
J gene: TRBJ2-3
clone size: NA
CDR3 protein: ASSNLRQYLTSSTDTQY

V gene: TRBV28
J gene: TRBJ1-3
clone size: NA
CDR3 protein: ASAKQALENTIY

V gene: TRBV9
J gene: TRBJ2-3
clone size: NA
CDR3 protein: ASSGDGASYTQY

V gene: TRBV11-1
J gene: TRBJ2-7
clone size: NA
CDR3 protein: ASSPTSGRYEQY

V gene: TRBV9
J gene: TRBJ1-4
clone size: NA
CDR3 protein: ASSPGQFNEKLF

V gene: TRBV2
J gene: TRBJ1-2
clone size: NA
CDR3 protein: ASSPAAAQTNYGYT

V gene: TRBV5-1
J gene: TRBJ2-7
clone size: NA
CDR3 protein: ASSLAVGVNEQY